This entry describes one T cell receptor (beta chain). These data originate in a study of blood T cell repertoires in COVID-19. V was trimmed by 0 bases and J by 3 bases, leaving 11 bases between them. The CDR3 consists of 15 residues. Germline CDR1 MNHNS, CDR2 SASEGT. Assay used: immunoSEQ multiplex PCR; TCRdb lists only in-frame clones, some missing. The table includes a few hundred thousand clones, 87% detected once. The rearrangement joins TRBV6-1 to TRBJ1-1; weak D call: TRBD1 (6 bases). Sequencing input: peripheral blood. This sequence was found in a woman aged 45-65 years who had recovered from COVID-19. The CDR3, as DNA: TGTGCCAGCAGTGAAGCGAATGGGGGCGACACTGAAGCTTTCTTT. Translating it yields CASSEANGGDTEAFF.